This is a list of T cell receptor beta chains from one sample in a study of blood T cell repertoires in COVID-19. Produced via immunoSEQ multiplex PCR; TCRdb's table is partial and in-frame only. Counted here are approximately 190,000 clones, over 75% occurring once; the ten biggest clones make up around 0.53%. Sequencing was carried out using peripheral blood. Receptor source: a man aged 45-65 years with acute or convalescent COVID-19. Each CDR3 is given with its conserved first and last residue. D genes are given only for firm matches. Some rows mark clone size as missing; the rest say once, few, many or name a class of expanded clone.

NA,TRBV5-6,TRBJ1-3,NA,CASSLGLGNTIYF,TGTGCCAGCAGCTTGGGACTGGGAAACACCATATATTTT
NA,TRBV27,TRBJ2-7,TRBD1,CASRRQGGEQYF,TGTGCCAGCAGGAGACAGGGTGGCGAGCAGTACTTC
NA,TRBV11-2,TRBJ1-1,TRBD1,CASSLGGTEYTEAFF,TGTGCCAGCAGCTTAGGAGGGACAGAATACACTGAAGCTTTCTTT
NA,TRBV7-3,TRBJ1-1,NA,CASSLGQGTEAFF,TGTGCCAGCAGCTTAGGTCAGGGAACTGAAGCTTTCTTT
NA,TRBV19,TRBJ2-3,NA,CASSKPLGGTTDTQYF,TGTGCCAGTAGTAAGCCCTTGGGCGGGACGACAGATACGCAGTATTTT
NA,TRBV3-1/TRBV3-2,TRBJ2-1,TRBD2,CASSHSREDYNEQFF,TGTGCCAGCAGCCATTCGCGGGAGGACTACAATGAGCAGTTCTTC
NA,TRBV5-4,TRBJ2-1,NA,CASSVQGGNEQFF,TGTGCCAGCAGCGTGCAGGGGGGTAATGAGCAGTTCTTC
NA,TRBV14,TRBJ2-3,TRBD1,CASSRWDRGSDTQYF,TGTGCCAGCAGCAGATGGGACAGGGGATCAGATACGCAGTATTTT
once,TRBV3-1/TRBV3-2,TRBJ1-1,TRBD1,CASSHSRTGGTEAFF,TGTGCCAGCAGCCACTCGAGGACAGGGGGTACTGAAGCTTTCTTT
NA,TRBV11-2,TRBJ2-3,NA,CASSSWYSVPTDTQYF,TGTGCCAGCAGCTCGTGGTACAGTGTTCCTACAGATACGCAGTATTTT
NA,TRBV19,TRBJ1-4,TRBD1,CASRMRGPDEKLFF,TGTGCCAGTAGAATGAGGGGGCCTGATGAAAAACTGTTTTTT
NA,TRBV2,TRBJ2-2,NA,CASSITEANTGELFF,TGTGCCAGCAGCATCACAGAAGCGAACACCGGGGAGCTGTTTTTT
many,TRBV6-2/TRBV6-3,TRBJ2-5,NA,CASSYSRAGSETQYF,TGTGCCAGCAGTTACTCTAGGGCAGGGTCGGAGACCCAGTACTTC
NA,TRBV15,TRBJ1-4,NA,CATSRDRGNEKLFF,TGTGCCACCAGCAGAGACAGGGGCAATGAAAAACTGTTTTTT
once,TRBV28,TRBJ2-3,TRBD2,CASSPGVAGVDTQYF,TGTGCCAGCAGTCCCGGGGTAGCGGGAGTAGATACGCAGTATTTT
NA,TRBV5-1,TRBJ2-3,NA,CASSESYTQYF,TGCGCCAGCTCCGAGAGTTATACGCAGTATTTT
NA,TRBV4-2,TRBJ2-1,TRBD2,CASSLSGTSYNEQFF,TGTGCCAGCAGCCTGTCCGGGACTAGCTACAATGAGCAGTTCTTC
NA,TRBV7-9,TRBJ2-5,NA,CASSLGRETQYF,TGTGCCAGCAGCTTAGGGCGGGAGACCCAGTACTTC
NA,TRBV6-6,TRBJ1-3,NA,CASSQGAENTIYF,TGTGCCAGCAGTCAAGGGGCGGAAAACACCATATATTTT
NA,TRBV5-5,TRBJ1-2,NA,CASSFQQESTYYGYTF,TGTGCCAGCAGCTTTCAACAGGAGAGCACGTACTATGGCTACACCTTC
NA,TRBV9,TRBJ1-5,NA,CASSLELYQPQHF,TGTGCCAGCAGCTTAGAACTCTATCAGCCCCAGCATTTT
few,TRBV3-1/TRBV3-2,TRBJ1-2,NA,CASSQGPNYGYTF,TGTGCCAGCAGCCAAGGGCCTAACTATGGCTACACCTTC
NA,TRBV2,TRBJ2-2,NA,CASSEFPLTGELFF,TGTGCCAGCAGTGAATTCCCCCTCACCGGGGAGCTGTTTTTT
NA,TRBV27,TRBJ1-2,NA,CASSFSPGINGYTF,TGTGCCAGCAGTTTTAGTCCGGGTATTAATGGCTACACCTTC
NA,TRBV21-1,TRBJ2-2,NA,CASSEMTGTNTGELFF,TGTGCCAGCAGCGAAATGACAGGGACGAACACCGGGGAGCTGTTTTTT
NA,TRBV11-3,TRBJ2-2,NA,CASSLSGPNTGELFF,TGTGCCAGCAGCTTATCAGGGCCCAACACCGGGGAGCTGTTTTTT
NA,TRBV19,TRBJ2-1,NA,CASSLLTYNEQFF,TGTGCCAGTAGTCTGCTAACGTACAATGAGCAGTTCTTC
NA,TRBV5-1,TRBJ1-6,NA,CASSLAGIGYSPLHF,TGCGCCAGCAGCTTGGCGGGGATCGGTTATTCACCCCTCCACTTT
NA,TRBV6-2/TRBV6-3,TRBJ2-2,TRBD1,CASSSRTGSGELFF,TGTGCCAGCAGTTCGCGGACAGGGTCCGGGGAGCTGTTTTTT
NA,TRBV19,TRBJ1-5,NA,CASSQGQFGQPQHF,TGTGCCAGTAGTCAAGGACAGTTTGGGCAGCCCCAGCATTTT
NA,TRBV30,TRBJ1-6,NA,CAWKDSLFSPLHF,TGTGCCTGGAAGGACAGCCTTTTTTCACCCCTCCACTTT
NA,TRBV19,TRBJ1-3,NA,CASSAQGHSGNTIYF,TGTGCCAGTAGTGCACAGGGACACTCTGGAAACACCATATATTTT
NA,TRBV9,TRBJ1-2,NA,CASSVGTGSSYGYTF,TGTGCCAGCAGCGTAGGTACAGGGTCGAGCTATGGCTACACCTTC